This T cell receptor beta chain was obtained from a study of cytomegalovirus exposure and HLA in healthy donors. This CDR3 has 10 residues. V was trimmed by 6 bases and J by 6 bases, leaving 5 bases between them. CDR1 MNHNS and CDR2 SASEGT come from the germline V gene. A multiplex PCR was run with 60 Vbeta primers and 13 Jbeta primers. Per the study methods: Per a later analysis, the number of unique TCR beta chains was about 80 million, of which 9 million to 12 million were shared. TCRdb keeps only in-frame clones here, not all; method: immunoSEQ multiplex PCR. V and J calls and clone size are copied from that table; D and trimming were computed from the DNA. The table lists 110,000 to 150,000 clones, roughly three quarters of them singletons.

Sequencing was performed on PBMCs. This chain uses TRBV6-1 with TRBJ1-2; D is unresolved. The receptor was derived from a middle-aged woman in good health and CMV-seronegative. CDR3 nucleotide sequence: TGTGCCAGCAGAGAGGATGGCTACACCTTC. Translated, it gives CASREDGYTF.